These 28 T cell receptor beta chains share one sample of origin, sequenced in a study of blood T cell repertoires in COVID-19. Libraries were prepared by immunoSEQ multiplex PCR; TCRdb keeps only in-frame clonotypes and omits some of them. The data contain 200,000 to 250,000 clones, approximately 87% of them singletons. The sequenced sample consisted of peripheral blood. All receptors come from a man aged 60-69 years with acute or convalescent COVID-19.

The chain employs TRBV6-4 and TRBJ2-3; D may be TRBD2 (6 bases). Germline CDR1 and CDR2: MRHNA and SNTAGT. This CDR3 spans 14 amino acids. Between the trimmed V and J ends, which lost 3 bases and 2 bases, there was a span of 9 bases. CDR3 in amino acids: CASSEGGYTDTQYF. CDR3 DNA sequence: TGTGCCAGCAGTGAGGGGGGTTACACAGATACGCAGTATTTT.

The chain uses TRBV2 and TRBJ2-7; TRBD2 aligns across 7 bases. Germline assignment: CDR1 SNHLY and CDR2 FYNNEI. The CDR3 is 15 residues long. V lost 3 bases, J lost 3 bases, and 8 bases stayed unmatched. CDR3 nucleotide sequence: TGTGCCAGCAGTGATGTGGCGGGAGTACTCTACGAGCAGTACTTC. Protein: CASSDVAGVLYEQYF.

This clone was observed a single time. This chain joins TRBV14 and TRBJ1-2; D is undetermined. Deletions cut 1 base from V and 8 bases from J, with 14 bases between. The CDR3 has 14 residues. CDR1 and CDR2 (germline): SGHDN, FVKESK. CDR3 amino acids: CASSQGGLLSGYTF. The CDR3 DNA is TGTGCCAGCAGCCAAGGCGGACTCCTCTCGGGCTACACCTTC.

The CDR3 spells CASSLVSLSGNTIYF. As DNA, the CDR3 is TGTGCCAGCAGCTTGGTCAGTCTCTCTGGAAACACCATATATTTT. The chain recombines TRBV5-6 with TRBJ1-3, with D unresolved. This CDR3 region has 15 residues. Deletions cut 0 bases from V and 0 bases from J, with 7 bases between. The V gene's germline CDR1 is SGHDT and CDR2 YYEEEE.

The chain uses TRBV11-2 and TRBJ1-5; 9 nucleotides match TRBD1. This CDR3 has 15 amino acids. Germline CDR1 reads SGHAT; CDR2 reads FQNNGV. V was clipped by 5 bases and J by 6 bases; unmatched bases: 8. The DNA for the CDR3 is TGTGCCAGCAGCCCCACAGGGGGCCTTGGTCAGCCCCAGCATTTT. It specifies CASSPTGGLGQPQHF.

The CDR3 sequence: CASSLRSGGFGLQETQYF. In DNA, the CDR3 is TGTGCCAGCAGCTTACGGTCAGGGGGCTTTGGGCTCCAAGAGACCCAGTACTTC. The chain employs TRBV7-9 and TRBJ2-5, with 8 bases identical to TRBD1. The CDR3 spans 18 residues. V trimming: 2 bases; J trimming: 1 base; junction bases outside the gene matches: 12. Germline lookup yields CDR1 SEHNR and CDR2 FQNEAQ (reference sequence). The full variable domain, with the rest looked up from reference TRBV7-9 and TRBJ2-5, is DTGVSQNPRHKITKRGQNVTFRCDPISEHNRLYWYRQTLGQGPEFLTYFQNEAQLEKSRLLSDRFSAERPKGSFSTLEIQRTEQGDSAMYLCASSLRSGGFGLQETQYFGPGTRLLVL.

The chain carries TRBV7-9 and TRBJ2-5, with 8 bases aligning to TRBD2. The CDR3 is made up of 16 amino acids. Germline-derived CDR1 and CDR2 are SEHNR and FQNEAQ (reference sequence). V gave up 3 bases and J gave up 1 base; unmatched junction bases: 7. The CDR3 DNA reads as TGTGCCAGCAGCTTTTTAGCGGGACGTGCCCAAGAGACCCAGTACTTC. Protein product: CASSFLAGRAQETQYF.

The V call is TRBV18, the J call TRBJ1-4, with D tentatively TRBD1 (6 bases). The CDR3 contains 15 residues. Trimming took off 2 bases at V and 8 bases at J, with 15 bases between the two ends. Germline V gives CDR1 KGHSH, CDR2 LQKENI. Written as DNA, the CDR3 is TGTGCCAGCTCACCATCGTTGGGGGCTGAGGAAAAACTGTTTTTT. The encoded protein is CASSPSLGAEEKLFF.

In DNA form, the CDR3 reads TGTGCCAGCAGCTTGGGGCTCTCTGGAAACACCATATATTTT. Translation: CASSLGLSGNTIYF. This chain links TRBV5-6 with TRBJ1-3, with D uncertain. Germline lookup yields CDR1 SGHDT and CDR2 YYEEEE. The CDR3 consists of 14 residues. Trimming stripped 0 bases from V and 0 bases from J, with 4 bases between.

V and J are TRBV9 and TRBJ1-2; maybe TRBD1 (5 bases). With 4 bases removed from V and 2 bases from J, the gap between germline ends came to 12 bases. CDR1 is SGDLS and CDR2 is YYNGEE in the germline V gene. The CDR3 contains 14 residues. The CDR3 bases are TGTGCCAGCAGCTCCGACAGCCTCAACTATGGCTACACCTTC. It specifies CASSSDSLNYGYTF.

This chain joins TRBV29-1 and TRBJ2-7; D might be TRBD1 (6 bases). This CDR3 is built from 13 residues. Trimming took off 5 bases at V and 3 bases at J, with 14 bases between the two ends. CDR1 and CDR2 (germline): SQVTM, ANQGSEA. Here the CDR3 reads CSVLGTFHYEQYF. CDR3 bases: TGCAGCGTTCTCGGGACATTCCACTACGAGCAGTACTTC.

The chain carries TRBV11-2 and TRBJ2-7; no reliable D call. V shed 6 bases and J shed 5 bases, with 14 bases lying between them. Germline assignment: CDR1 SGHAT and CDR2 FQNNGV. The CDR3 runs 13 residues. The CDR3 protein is CASRLQAFDEQYF. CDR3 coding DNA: TGTGCCAGCAGGTTGCAGGCGTTCGACGAGCAGTACTTC. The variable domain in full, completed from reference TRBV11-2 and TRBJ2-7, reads EAGVAQSPRYKIIEKRQSVAFWCNPISGHATLYWYQQILGQGPKLLIQFQNNGVVDDSQLPKDRFSAERLKGVDSTLKIQPAKLEDSAVYLCASRLQAFDEQYFGPGTRLTVT.

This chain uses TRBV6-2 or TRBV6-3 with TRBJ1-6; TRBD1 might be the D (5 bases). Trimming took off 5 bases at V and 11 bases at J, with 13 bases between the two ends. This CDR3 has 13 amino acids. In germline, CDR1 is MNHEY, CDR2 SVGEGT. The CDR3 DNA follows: TGTGCCAGCAGTCCAGGTGGGGGGACACCCCTCCACTTT. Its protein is CASSPGGGTPLHF.

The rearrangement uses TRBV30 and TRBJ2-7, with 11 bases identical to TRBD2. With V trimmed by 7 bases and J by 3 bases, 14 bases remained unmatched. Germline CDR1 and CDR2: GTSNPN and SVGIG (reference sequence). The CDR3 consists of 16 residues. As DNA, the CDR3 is TGTGCCTTACCGGGGGGACTAGCGGAGGAGGGCTACGAGCAGTACTTC. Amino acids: CALPGGLAEEGYEQYF. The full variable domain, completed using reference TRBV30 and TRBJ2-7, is SQTIHQWPATLVQPVGSPLSLECTVEGTSNPNLYWYRQAAGRGLQLLFYSVGIGQISSEVPQNLSASRPQDRQFILSSKKLLLSDSGFYLCALPGGLAEEGYEQYFGPGTRLTVT.

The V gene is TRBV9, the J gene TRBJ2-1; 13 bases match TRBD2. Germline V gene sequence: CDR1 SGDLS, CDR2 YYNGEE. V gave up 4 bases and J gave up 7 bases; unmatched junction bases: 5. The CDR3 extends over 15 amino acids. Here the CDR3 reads CASSRTSGSENEQFF. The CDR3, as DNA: TGTGCCAGCAGCAGGACTAGCGGGAGTGAGAATGAGCAGTTCTTC.

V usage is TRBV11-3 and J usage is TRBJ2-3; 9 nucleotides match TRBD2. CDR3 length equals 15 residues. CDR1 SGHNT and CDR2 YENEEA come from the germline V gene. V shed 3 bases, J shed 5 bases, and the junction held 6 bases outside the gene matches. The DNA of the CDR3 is TGTGCCAGCAGCTTTTCGCGGGAGGGCCGAGATACGCAGTATTTT. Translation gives CASSFSREGRDTQYF.

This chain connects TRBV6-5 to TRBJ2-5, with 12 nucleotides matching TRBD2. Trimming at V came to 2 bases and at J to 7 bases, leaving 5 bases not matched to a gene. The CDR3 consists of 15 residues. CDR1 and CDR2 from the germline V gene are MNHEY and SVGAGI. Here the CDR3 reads CASSYETSGRGTQYF. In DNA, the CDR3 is TGTGCCAGCAGTTACGAGACTAGCGGGAGAGGGACCCAGTACTTC.

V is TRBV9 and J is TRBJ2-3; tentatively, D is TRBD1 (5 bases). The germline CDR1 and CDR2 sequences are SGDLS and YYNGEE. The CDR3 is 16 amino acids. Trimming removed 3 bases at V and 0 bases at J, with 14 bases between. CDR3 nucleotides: TGTGCCAGCAGCGGGACACGGACATTTAGCACAGATACGCAGTATTTT. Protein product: CASSGTRTFSTDTQYF. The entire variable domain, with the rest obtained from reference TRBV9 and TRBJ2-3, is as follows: DSGVTQTPKHLITATGQRVTLRCSPRSGDLSVYWYQQSLDQGLQFLIQYYNGEERAKGNILERFSAQQFPDLHSELNLSSLELGDSALYFCASSGTRTFSTDTQYFGPGTRLTVL.

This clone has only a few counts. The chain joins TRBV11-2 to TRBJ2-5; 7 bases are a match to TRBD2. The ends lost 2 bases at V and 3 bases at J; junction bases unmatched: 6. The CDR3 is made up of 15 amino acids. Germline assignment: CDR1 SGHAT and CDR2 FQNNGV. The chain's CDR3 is CASSLSGTQKETQYF. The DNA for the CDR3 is TGTGCCAGCAGCTTAAGCGGGACTCAAAAAGAGACCCAGTACTTC.

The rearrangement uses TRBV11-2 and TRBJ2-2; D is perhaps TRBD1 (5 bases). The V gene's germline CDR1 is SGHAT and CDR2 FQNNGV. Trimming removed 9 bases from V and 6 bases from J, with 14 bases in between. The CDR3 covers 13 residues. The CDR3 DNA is TGTGCCAGTCGTGGGCAGGGTGCCGGGGAGCTGTTTTTT. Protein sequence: CASRGQGAGELFF.

CDR3 protein: CASSPFDSSYNEQFF. The CDR3 DNA follows: TGTGCCAGCAGTCCCTTTGACAGCTCCTACAATGAGCAGTTCTTC. The chain recombines TRBV6-5 with TRBJ2-1; the D gene is possibly TRBD1 (5 bases). The CDR3 consists of 15 residues. V lost 5 bases, J lost 0 bases, and 11 bases lay in between. CDR1 is MNHEY and CDR2 is SVGAGI in the germline V gene.

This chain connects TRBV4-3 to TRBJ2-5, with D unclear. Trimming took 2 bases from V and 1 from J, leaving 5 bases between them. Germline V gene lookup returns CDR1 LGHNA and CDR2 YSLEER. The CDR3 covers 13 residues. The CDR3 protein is CASSQSRQETQYF. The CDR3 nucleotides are TGCGCCAGCAGCCAATCGCGCCAAGAGACCCAGTACTTC.

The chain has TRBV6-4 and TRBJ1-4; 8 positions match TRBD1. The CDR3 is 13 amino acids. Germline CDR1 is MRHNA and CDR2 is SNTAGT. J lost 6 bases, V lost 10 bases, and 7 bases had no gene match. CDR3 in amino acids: CAIPGQEHEKLFF. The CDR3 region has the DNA TGTGCCATCCCGGGACAGGAACATGAAAAACTGTTTTTT.

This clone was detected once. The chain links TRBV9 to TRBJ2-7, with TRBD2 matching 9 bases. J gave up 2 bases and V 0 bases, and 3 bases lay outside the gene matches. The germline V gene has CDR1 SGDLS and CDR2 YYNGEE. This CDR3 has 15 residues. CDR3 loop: CASSVDTSGPYEQYF. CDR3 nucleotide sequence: TGTGCCAGCAGCGTAGATACTAGCGGGCCCTACGAGCAGTACTTC.

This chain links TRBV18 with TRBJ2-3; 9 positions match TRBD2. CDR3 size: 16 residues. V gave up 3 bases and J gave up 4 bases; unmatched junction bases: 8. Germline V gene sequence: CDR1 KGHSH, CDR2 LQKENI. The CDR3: CASSPRLAEGADTQYF. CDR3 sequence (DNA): TGTGCCAGCTCACCCCGACTAGCGGAGGGGGCAGATACGCAGTATTTT.

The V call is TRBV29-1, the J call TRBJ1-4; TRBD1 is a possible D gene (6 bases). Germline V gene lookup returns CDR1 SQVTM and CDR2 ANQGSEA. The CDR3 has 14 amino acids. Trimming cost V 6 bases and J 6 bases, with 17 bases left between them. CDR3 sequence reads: CSVRPTGSDEKLFF. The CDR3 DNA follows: TGCAGCGTAAGACCGACAGGATCGGATGAAAAACTGTTTTTT.

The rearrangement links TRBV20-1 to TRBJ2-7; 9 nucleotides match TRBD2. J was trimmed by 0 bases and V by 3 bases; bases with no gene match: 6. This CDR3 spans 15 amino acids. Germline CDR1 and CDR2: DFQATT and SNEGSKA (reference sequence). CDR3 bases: TGCAGTGCTAGTGGGGCGGGAGGGCCCTCCTACGAGCAGTACTTC. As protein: CSASGAGGPSYEQYF.

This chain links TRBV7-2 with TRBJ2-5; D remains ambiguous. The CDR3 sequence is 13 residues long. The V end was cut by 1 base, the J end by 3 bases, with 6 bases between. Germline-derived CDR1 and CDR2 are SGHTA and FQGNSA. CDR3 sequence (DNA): TGTGCCAGCAGCTTAGTCCGTGAAGAGACCCAGTACTTC. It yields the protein CASSLVREETQYF. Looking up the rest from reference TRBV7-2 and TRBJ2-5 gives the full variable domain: GAGVSQSPSNKVTEKGKDVELRCDPISGHTALYWYRQSLGQGLEFLIYFQGNSAPDKSGLPSDRFSAERTGGSVSTLTIQRTQQEDSAVYLCASSLVREETQYFGPGTRLLVL.